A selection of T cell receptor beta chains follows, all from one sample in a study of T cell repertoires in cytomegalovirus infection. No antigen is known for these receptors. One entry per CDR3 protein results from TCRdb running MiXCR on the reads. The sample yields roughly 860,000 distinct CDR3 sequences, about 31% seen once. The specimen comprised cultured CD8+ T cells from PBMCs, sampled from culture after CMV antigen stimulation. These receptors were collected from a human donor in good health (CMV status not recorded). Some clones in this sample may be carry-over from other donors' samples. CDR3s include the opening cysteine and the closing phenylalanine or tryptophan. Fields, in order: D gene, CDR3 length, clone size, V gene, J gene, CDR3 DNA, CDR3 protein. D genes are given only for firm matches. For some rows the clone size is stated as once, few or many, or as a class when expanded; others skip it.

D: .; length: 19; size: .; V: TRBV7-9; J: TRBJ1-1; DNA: TGTGCCAGCAGCCCCTATCTCCTGACAAATGGGGTACGGAACACTGAAGCTTTCTTT; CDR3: CASSPYLLTNGVRNTEAFF
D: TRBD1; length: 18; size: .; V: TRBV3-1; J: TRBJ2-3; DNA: TGTGCCAGCAGCCAAGGGGACAGGGGGAAAGGTGAAACAGATACGCAGTATTTT; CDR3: CASSQGDRGKGETDTQYF
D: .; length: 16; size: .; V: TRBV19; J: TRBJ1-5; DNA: TGTGCCAGTAGTATAGTTACCCGGGCGTACGATCAGCCCCAGCATTTT; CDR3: CASSIVTRAYDQPQHF
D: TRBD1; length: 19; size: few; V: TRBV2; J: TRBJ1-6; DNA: TGTGCCAGCAGCGTCCGGGACAGACGCTCACCCCGAAATAATTCACCCCTCCACTTT; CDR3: CASSVRDRRSPRNNSPLHF
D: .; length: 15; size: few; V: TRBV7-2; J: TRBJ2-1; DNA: TGTGCCAGCAGCCGCCGGGACTTATCCTACAATGAGCAGTTCTTC; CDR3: CASSRRDLSYNEQFF
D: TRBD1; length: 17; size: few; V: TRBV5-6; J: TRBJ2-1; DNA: TGTGCCAGCAGCCAAGGCCCCCACAGGGGAACCTACAATGAGCAGTTCTTC; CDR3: CASSQGPHRGTYNEQFF
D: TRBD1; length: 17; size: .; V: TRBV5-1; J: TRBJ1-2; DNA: TGCGCCAGCAGCCCCAAGGGGCCGACAGGGGATAACTATGGCTACACCTTC; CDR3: CASSPKGPTGDNYGYTF
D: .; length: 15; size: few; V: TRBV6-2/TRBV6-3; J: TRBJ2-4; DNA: TGTGCCAGCACCCCTACCCGGGGAGCCAAAAACATTCAGTACTTC; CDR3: CASTPTRGAKNIQYF
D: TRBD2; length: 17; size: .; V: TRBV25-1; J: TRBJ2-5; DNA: TGTGCCAGCCAAACCGGACTAGCGGGGGACCCCCAAGAGACCCAGTACTTC; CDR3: CASQTGLAGDPQETQYF
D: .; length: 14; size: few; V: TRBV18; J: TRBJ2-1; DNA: TGTGCCAGCTCACGAGGCGAGTTCTACAATGAGCAGTTCTTC; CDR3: CASSRGEFYNEQFF
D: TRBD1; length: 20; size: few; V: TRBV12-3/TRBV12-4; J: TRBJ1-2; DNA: TGTGCCAGCAGCATAACCAGCTACAACATGCAGGGGGGAGAAATCTATGGCTACACCTTC; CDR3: CASSITSYNMQGGEIYGYTF
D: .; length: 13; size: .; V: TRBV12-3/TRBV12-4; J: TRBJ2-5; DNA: TGTGCCAGCAGTCGCTCAACGGGCGAGACCCAGTACTTC; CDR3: CASSRSTGETQYF
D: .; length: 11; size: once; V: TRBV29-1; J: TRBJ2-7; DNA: TGCAGCGTTGTACGGTCCTACGAGCAGTACTTC; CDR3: CSVVRSYEQYF
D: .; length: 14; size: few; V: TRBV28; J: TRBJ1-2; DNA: TGTGCCAGCAGTTTTCCCTCTCCTCTTGTGGGCTACACCTTC; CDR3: CASSFPSPLVGYTF
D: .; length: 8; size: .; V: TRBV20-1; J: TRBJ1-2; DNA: TGCAGGGAAAATGGCTACACCTTC; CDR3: CRENGYTF
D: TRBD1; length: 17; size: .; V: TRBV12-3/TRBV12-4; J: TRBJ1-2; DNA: TGTGCCAGCTGGGGGGGAGAAGTGGGAGGGGGCGTTAATGGCTACACCTTC; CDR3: CASWGGEVGGGVNGYTF
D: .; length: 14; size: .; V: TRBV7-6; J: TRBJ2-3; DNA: TGTGCCAGCTCCCGACTACTAAGCACAGATACGCAGTATTTT; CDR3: CASSRLLSTDTQYF
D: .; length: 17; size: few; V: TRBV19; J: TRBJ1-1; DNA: TGTGCCAGTAGTTTCACCTTAATCGGGCAGGGATACACTGAAGCTTTCTTT; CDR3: CASSFTLIGQGYTEAFF
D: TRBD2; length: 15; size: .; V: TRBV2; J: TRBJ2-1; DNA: TGTGCCAGCAGTCCCTTCGCCGGGGGGGAGAATGAGCAGTTCTTC; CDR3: CASSPFAGGENEQFF
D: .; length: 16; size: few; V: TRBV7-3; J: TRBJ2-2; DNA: TGTGCCAGCAGCTTAGATCTACAGGGTGAGGCCGGGGAGCTGTTTTTT; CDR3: CASSLDLQGEAGELFF
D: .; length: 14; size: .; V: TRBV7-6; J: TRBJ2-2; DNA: TGTGCCAGCAGATTGGTCGGCGGCACCGGGGAGCTGTTTTTT; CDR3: CASRLVGGTGELFF
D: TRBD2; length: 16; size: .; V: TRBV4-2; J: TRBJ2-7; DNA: TGTGCCAGCAGCCAAGAAGCGGCGGGGGGGCTCTACGAGCAGTACTTC; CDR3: CASSQEAAGGLYEQYF
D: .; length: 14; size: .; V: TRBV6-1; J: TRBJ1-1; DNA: TGTGCCAGCAGTTCCAGGTTCATGAACACTGAAGCTTTCTTT; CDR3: CASSSRFMNTEAFF
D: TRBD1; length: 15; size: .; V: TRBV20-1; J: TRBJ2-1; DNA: TGCAGTGCTAGCGGGACAGGGAGATCCTACAATGAGCAGTTCTTC; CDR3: CSASGTGRSYNEQFF
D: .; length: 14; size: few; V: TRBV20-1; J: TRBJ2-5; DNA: TGCAGTGCTAGAGATCCTGACAGCTCTTGGACCCAGTACTTC; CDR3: CSARDPDSSWTQYF
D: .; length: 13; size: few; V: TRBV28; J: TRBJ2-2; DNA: TGTGCCAGCACCCTAGGCAACACCGGGGAGCTGTTTTTT; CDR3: CASTLGNTGELFF
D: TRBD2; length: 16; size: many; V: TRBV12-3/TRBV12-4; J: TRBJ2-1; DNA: TGTGCCAGCAGCCTTCGCAGCGGGGGGCTAAACAATGAGCAGTTCTTC; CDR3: CASSLRSGGLNNEQFF
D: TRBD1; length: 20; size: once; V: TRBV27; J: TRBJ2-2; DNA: TGTGCCAGCAGAAAGATAAATTTCTATACCGGGACAGGGGGGGTCAGGGAGCTGTTTTTT; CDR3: CASRKINFYTGTGGVRELFF
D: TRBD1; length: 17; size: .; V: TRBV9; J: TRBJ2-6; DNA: TGTGCCAGCCTCAACCGGGACAGCCCCTCTGGGGCCAACGTCCTGACTTTC; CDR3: CASLNRDSPSGANVLTF
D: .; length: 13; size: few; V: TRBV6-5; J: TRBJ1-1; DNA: TGTGCCAGCAGTATCGACATTCACACTGAAGCTTTCTTT; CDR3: CASSIDIHTEAFF
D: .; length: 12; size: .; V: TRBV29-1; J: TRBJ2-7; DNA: TGCAGCGTCCGGGGCGGTACCTACGAGCAGTACTTC; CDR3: CSVRGGTYEQYF
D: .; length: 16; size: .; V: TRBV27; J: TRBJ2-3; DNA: TGTGCCAGCAGTCACAGGGATATTCCTGGAACAGATACGCAGTATTTT; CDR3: CASSHRDIPGTDTQYF
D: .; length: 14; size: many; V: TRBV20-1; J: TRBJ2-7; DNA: TGCAGTGCTAGAGATTTCGCGGACTCCTACGAGCAGTACTTC; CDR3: CSARDFADSYEQYF
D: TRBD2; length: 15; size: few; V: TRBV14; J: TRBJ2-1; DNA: TGTGCCAGCAGCCAAGCACTAGCGCGGTACAATGAGCAGTTCTTC; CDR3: CASSQALARYNEQFF
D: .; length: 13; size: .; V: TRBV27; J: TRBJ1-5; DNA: TGTGCCAGCAGTGGGGTCCAAAATCAGCCCCAGCATTTT; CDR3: CASSGVQNQPQHF
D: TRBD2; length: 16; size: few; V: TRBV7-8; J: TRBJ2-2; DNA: TGTGCCAGCAGCTCCCGGCGGGGGGGCAACACCGGGGAGCTGTTTTTT; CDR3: CASSSRRGGNTGELFF
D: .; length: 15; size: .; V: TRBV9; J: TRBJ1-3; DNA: TGTGCCAGCAGCGCGACTCAGGGCTCTGGAAACACCATATATTTT; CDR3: CASSATQGSGNTIYF
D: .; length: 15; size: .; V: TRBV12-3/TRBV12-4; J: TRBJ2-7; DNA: TGTGCCAGCAGTACCAGACAGGAGCTCTCCTACGAGCAGTACTTC; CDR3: CASSTRQELSYEQYF
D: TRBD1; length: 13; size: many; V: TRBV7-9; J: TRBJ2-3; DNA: TGTGCCAGCAGCTTGGGGACAGGGGATACGCAGTATTTT; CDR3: CASSLGTGDTQYF
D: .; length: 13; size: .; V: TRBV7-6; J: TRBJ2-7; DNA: TGTGCCAGCAGCCAGGGACCAACCTACGAGCAGTACTTC; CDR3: CASSQGPTYEQYF
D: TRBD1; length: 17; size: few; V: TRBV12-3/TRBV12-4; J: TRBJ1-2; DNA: TGTGCCAGCAGCCCCCGGGACAGGGGGCGCCCGGACTATGGCTACACCTTC; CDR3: CASSPRDRGRPDYGYTF
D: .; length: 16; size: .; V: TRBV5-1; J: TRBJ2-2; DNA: TGCGCCAGCAGCTTTGCGTGGCCCCCTGAGGCCGGGGAGCTGTTTTTT; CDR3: CASSFAWPPEAGELFF
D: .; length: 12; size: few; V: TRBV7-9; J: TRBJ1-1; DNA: TGTGCCAGCACGCAAGGGCACACTGAAGCTTTCTTT; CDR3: CASTQGHTEAFF
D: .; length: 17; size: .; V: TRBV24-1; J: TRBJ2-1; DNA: TGTGCCACCAGTGATTCCCGACAGACTCCTCTCTGGGATGAGCAGTTCTTC; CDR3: CATSDSRQTPLWDEQFF
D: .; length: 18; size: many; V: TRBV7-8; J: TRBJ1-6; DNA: TGTGCCAGCAGCTATTCCATGGGGCTGACACGGTCGAATTCACCCCTCCACTTT; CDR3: CASSYSMGLTRSNSPLHF
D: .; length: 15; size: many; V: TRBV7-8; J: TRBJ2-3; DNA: TGTGCCAGCAGCTTAATTGGGGGCCGAACAGATACGCAGTATTTT; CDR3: CASSLIGGRTDTQYF
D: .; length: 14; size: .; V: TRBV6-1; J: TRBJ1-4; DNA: TGTGCCAGCACCCAGAGGGCAACTAATGAAAAACTGTTTTTT; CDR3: CASTQRATNEKLFF
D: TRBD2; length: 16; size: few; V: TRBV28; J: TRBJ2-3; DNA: TGTGCCAGCAGTTTAGGGACTAGCGGGGGGGCAGATACGCAGTATTTT; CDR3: CASSLGTSGGADTQYF
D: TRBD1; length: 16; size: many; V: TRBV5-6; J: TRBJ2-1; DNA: TGTGCCAGCAGCGAAGGACAGGGGGCGATTTGGGGTGAGCAGTTCTTC; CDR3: CASSEGQGAIWGEQFF
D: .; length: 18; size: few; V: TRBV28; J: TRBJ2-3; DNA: TGTGCCAGCAGTTCCTTTGTTCATAGGGATGTATACGCAGATACGCAGTATTTT; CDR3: CASSSFVHRDVYADTQYF
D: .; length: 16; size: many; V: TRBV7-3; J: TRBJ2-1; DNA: TGTGCCAGCAGCTTAATTTTCGGACCATCTTACAATGAGCAGTTCTTC; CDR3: CASSLIFGPSYNEQFF
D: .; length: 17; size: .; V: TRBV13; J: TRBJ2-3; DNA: TGTGCCAGCAGCTTTTTTTTCACTCCGAATCGGGCAGATACGCAGTATTTT; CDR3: CASSFFFTPNRADTQYF
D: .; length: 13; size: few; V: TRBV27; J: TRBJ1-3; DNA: TGTGCCAGCATTGCACGAGGAGGAAACACCATATATTTT; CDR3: CASIARGGNTIYF
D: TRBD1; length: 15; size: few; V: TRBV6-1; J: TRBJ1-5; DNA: TGTGCCAGCAGCGGACAGGGGGGCCTTCGGCAGCCCCAGCATTTT; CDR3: CASSGQGGLRQPQHF
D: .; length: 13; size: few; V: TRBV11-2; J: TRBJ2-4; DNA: TGTGCCAGCAGCTTCCAGGGGAGGAACATTCAGTACTTC; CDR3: CASSFQGRNIQYF
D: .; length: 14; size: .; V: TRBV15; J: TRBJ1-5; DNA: TGTACCACCAGCAGAGAGGGCCTGGATCAGCCCCAGCATTTT; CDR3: CTTSREGLDQPQHF